This T cell receptor (beta chain) appears in the sequencing data of a study of PD-1 blockade in classical Hodgkin lymphoma. This CDR3 contains 15 residues. Per germline, CDR1 LGHNA and CDR2 YSLEER. V lost 0 bases and J 3 bases, leaving 12 bases between the germline ends. Study-level results: Patients who began taking nivolumab under 1 year after ASCT were left out.

Comment on this clone: Its target is not known.

Data came from immunoSEQ multiplex PCR; TCRdb stores just in-frame clones and leaves some out. The sample has 15,000 to 20,000 clones, around 76% seen once. Time point specified: cycle 4 day 1 (C4D1), after 5 to 7 weeks of nivolumab. Every patient had relapsed following autologous stem cell transplantation, and cohorts differed in brentuximab vedotin exposure. The chain couples TRBV4-3 to TRBJ2-7; TRBD2 might be the D (5 bases). The sequencing used peripheral blood mononuclear cells (PBMCs), collected before the fourth cycle of nivolumab. The TCR originated in a human donor with classical Hodgkin lymphoma. The chain's CDR3 is CASSQEWTSLYEQYF. The DNA of the CDR3 is TGCGCCAGCAGCCAAGAGTGGACTTCTCTCTACGAGCAGTACTTC.